These T cell receptor beta chains were read from a single sample in a study of Ad26.COV2.S vaccination and SARS-CoV-2 variants. TCRdb's copy holds only in-frame clones and misses some; the assay was immunoSEQ multiplex PCR. This table holds about 680,000 clones, roughly nine tenths found once. Sequenced here: peripheral blood, sampled in a trial of Ad26.COV2.S vaccine versus placebo. The receptors here all came from a person between 18 and 65 years old who received the Ad26.COV2.S COVID-19 vaccine or a placebo. Each CDR3 is given without its conserved first and last residue. The order of the fields is J gene, V gene, D gene, clone size, CDR3 protein. The D gene is left open where the match is weak. Where a row states a size, it is once, few, many or the class of an expanded clone; other rows omit it.

j_call: TRBJ2-1; v_call: TRBV7-2; d_call: TRBD2; clone_size: .; cdr3_aa: ASSSRLAFGNEQF
j_call: TRBJ2-2; v_call: TRBV18; d_call: .; clone_size: .; cdr3_aa: ASSPYKGNTGELF
j_call: TRBJ2-1; v_call: TRBV19; d_call: TRBD2; clone_size: .; cdr3_aa: ASDPGTSGVNEQF
j_call: TRBJ2-5; v_call: TRBV19; d_call: .; clone_size: .; cdr3_aa: ASSARETQY
j_call: TRBJ2-1; v_call: TRBV3-1/TRBV3-2; d_call: TRBD2; clone_size: .; cdr3_aa: ASSQLPSGGYNEQF
j_call: TRBJ1-1; v_call: TRBV7-8; d_call: .; clone_size: .; cdr3_aa: ASSLGDGQRNTEAF
j_call: TRBJ2-5; v_call: TRBV7-9; d_call: .; clone_size: .; cdr3_aa: ASSSSRGGPETQY
j_call: TRBJ1-1; v_call: TRBV2; d_call: .; clone_size: .; cdr3_aa: ASSTRGYTEAF
j_call: TRBJ1-2; v_call: TRBV2; d_call: TRBD1; clone_size: .; cdr3_aa: ASRPDRGDGYT
j_call: TRBJ2-7; v_call: TRBV30; d_call: .; clone_size: .; cdr3_aa: AWTARSYEQY
j_call: TRBJ2-7; v_call: TRBV4-2; d_call: TRBD2; clone_size: .; cdr3_aa: ASSQARASGNRGEQY
j_call: TRBJ1-1; v_call: TRBV18; d_call: TRBD1; clone_size: .; cdr3_aa: ASSPGTGVAGAF
j_call: TRBJ1-5; v_call: TRBV29-1; d_call: .; clone_size: few; cdr3_aa: SVLVGASNQPQH
j_call: TRBJ2-2; v_call: TRBV9; d_call: .; clone_size: .; cdr3_aa: ASSVEGRRFGELF
j_call: TRBJ1-2; v_call: TRBV6-5; d_call: TRBD1; clone_size: .; cdr3_aa: ASSYTGTDNYGYT
j_call: TRBJ2-2; v_call: TRBV5-4; d_call: .; clone_size: .; cdr3_aa: ASSLAAGVVSGELF
j_call: TRBJ1-1; v_call: TRBV27; d_call: .; clone_size: once; cdr3_aa: ASSFGANTEAF
j_call: TRBJ2-1; v_call: TRBV6-2/TRBV6-3; d_call: .; clone_size: .; cdr3_aa: ASSYPPNEQF
j_call: TRBJ1-2; v_call: TRBV2; d_call: .; clone_size: .; cdr3_aa: ASSENLAPDYGYT